This TCR beta chain was identified in a study of T cells in Graves' hyperthyroidism and ophthalmopathy (dated by TCRdb to the late 2010s). For the study in its entirety: Peripheral blood was collected at initial diagnosis, before any treatment. Thyroid tissue and blood T-cell repertoires from more than five Graves' hyperthyroidism patients were also compared in the study. To identify distinguishing TCR V-J signatures, a discovery cohort of roughly 100 patients was used, comprising some 45 with Graves' ophthalmopathy and around 57 with stable Graves' hyperthyroidism. The paper describes TCR Vbeta CDR3 sequencing of roughly 130 peripheral blood samples, made up of fewer than 50 ophthalmopathy patients, more than 70 hyperthyroidism patients and 17 progressor patients. The roughly 94 discovery patients were randomly divided into training and test sets at a 7:3 ratio. Following sampling, methimazole starting at 30 mg daily was given to hyperthyroidism patients, and high-dose intravenous methylprednisolone was given to ophthalmopathy patients. Whether ophthalmopathy could be predicted prospectively was tested in an independent validation cohort made up of under 20 hyperthyroidism patients plus 17 patients who later progressed to ophthalmopathy. Results the study describes overall, beyond this receptor: During validation, the model predicted progression to ophthalmopathy a median of approximately 6 months ahead of onset, with almost 71% sensitivity and about 75% specificity. No statistical method was used to fix the sample size in advance, and group allocation was not hidden from the investigators. Most expanded thyroid clonotypes (frequency above 0.001) were also found in blood, which suggests that blood repertoires may mirror thyroid immune responses. Ophthalmopathy was separated from stable hyperthyroidism by a 13 V-J signature model, with approximately 89% sensitivity and approximately 81% specificity obtained in cross-validation and 80%/75% obtained in testing.

The CDR3 holds 15 amino acids from the cysteine to the phenylalanine. The kept DNA is CDR3 alone, 45 bases in frame from the first base. The junction shows trimming of 2 bases on V and 0 bases on J, plus 8 bases between the germline ends. Per the germline V gene, SGHTA is the CDR1 and FQGNSA is the CDR2. Hyperthyroidism patients were newly diagnosed, with disease duration under 2 months, and aged 18 to 65 years. Exclusion was applied to patients with uncontrolled infections, other autoimmune diseases, pregnancy or lactation. Diagnoses were based on clinical symptoms, serum thyroxine and TRAb, thyroid ultrasound and orbital computed tomography. For progressor patients, blood was drawn at the first diagnosis of hyperthyroidism, before any ophthalmopathy symptoms had appeared. Ficoll-Paque density gradient centrifugation was used to isolate PBMCs from under 11 ml of fresh peripheral blood. Patients classed as progressors first received a Graves' hyperthyroidism diagnosis and then went on to develop ophthalmopathy during follow-up. Trizol reagent was used to extract total RNA, and RNA quality was then checked on an Agilent 2100 Bioanalyzer.

The TCR beta CDR3 regions were amplified from the RNA transcripts. The first round of RT-PCR for the TCR CDR3 was performed with the HTBI primer set and the Qiagen OneStep RT-PCR kit. Libraries were constructed in a second round of multiplex PCR, after which size selection and purification were performed. Paired-end sequencing of the libraries was performed with 100 bp reads on an Illumina HiSeq2000. In the source study's methods: SOAPnuke was used to process the raw data, with reads discarded if the reads contained adapters or uncalled bases, had a mean Phred below 15, or lacked an exact constant-primer or identifier match. COPE v1.2.5 was used to merge high-quality paired reads, and clonotypes were defined as unique nucleotide sequences. MiTCR v1.1 was used to align clonotypes to the IMGT TRBV, TRBD and TRBJ reference segments. Only V-J combinations with frequency above 0.0001, covering about 99% of repertoires, were analysed. The TCS score was defined as F50 (clonal expansion) divided by E x V (chaos), with BLOSUM62-based TCRdist calculated between CDR3 peptides within each V-J. Welch's t-statistics and random forest reduced some 510 V-J features to about 13, which were used in a naive Bayes classifier (R e1071). The public sequencing data were trimmed at Q25 with fastp and processed into clonotypes with MiXCR by TCRdb, which kept only in-frame beta chains. Duplicate CDR3 protein sequences are folded into a single record with the most common DNA and genes. TCRdb, not the authors, supplied the V and J calls. The sample table contains approximately 400,000 distinct CDR3 sequences; only one count was recorded for around 14% of them. The ten most abundant clones make up 28% of the sample.

The sample holds many counts of this clonotype. The antigen it recognizes is unknown. Base qualities are missing; no much larger clone stands one base away. This TCR derives from a woman aged 18-35 years with Graves' hyperthyroidism that later progressed to Graves' ophthalmopathy. Recombination joined TRBV7-2 with TRBJ2-1; no D gene call is confident. The specimen sequenced was blood. The nucleotide sequence is TGTGCCAGCAGCTTATGGGCAGACTCCTACAATGAGCAGTTCTTC. It specifies CASSLWADSYNEQFF.